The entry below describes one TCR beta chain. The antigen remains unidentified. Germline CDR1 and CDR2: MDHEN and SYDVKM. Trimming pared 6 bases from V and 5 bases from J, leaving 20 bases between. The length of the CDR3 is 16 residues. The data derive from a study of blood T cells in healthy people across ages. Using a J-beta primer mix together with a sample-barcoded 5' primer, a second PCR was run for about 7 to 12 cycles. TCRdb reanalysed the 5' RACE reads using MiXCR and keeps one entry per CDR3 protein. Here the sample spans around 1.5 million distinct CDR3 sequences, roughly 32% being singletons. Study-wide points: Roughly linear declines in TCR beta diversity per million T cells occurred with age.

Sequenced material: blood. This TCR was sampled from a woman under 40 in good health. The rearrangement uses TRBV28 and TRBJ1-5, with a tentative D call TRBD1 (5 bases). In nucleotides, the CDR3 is TGTGCCAGCAGCATAACCGGGCAGGGAGTTCATCAGCCCCAGCATTTT. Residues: CASSITGQGVHQPQHF.